The 18 T cell receptor beta chains presented below share a single source sample, sequenced in a study of OX40 agonist ivuxolimab in advanced cancers. Libraries were prepared by immunoSEQ multiplex PCR; TCRdb keeps only in-frame clonotypes and omits some of them. Of tens of thousands of clones in the sample, approximately 75% were seen once. The specimen comprised CD4+ or CD8+ T cells sorted from blood, sampled in a trial of the OX40 agonist ivuxolimab. Receptor source: an adult with an advanced solid tumor such as melanoma, head and neck, liver or kidney cancer.

V is TRBV5-1 and J is TRBJ1-2; tentative D call: TRBD1 (6 bases). Germline loops: CDR1 SGHRS, CDR2 YFSETQ. This CDR3 has 18 amino acids. V was trimmed by 4 bases and J by 4 bases, leaving 26 bases between them. Here the CDR3 DNA reads TGCGCCAGCAGCCCCCGCGATGTCCACAGGGAACGGGGCTATGGCTACACCTTC. Translation: CASSPRDVHRERGYGYTF.

V gene TRBV5-5 combines with J gene TRBJ2-5, with 7 nucleotides matching TRBD2. With V trimmed by 1 base and J by 5 bases, 5 bases remained unmatched. Per the germline V gene, CDR1 is SGHKS and CDR2 is YYEKEE (reference sequence). The CDR3 length is 14 residues. The CDR3 sequence: CASSLLLAEETQYF. In nucleotides, the CDR3 is TGTGCCAGCAGCTTGCTGCTAGCGGAGGAGACCCAGTACTTC.

The chain combines TRBV2 with TRBJ2-1; D possibly corresponds to TRBD2 (6 bases). V shed 6 bases and J shed 9 bases, with 15 bases lying between them. There are 13 residues in the CDR3. Germline V CDR1 and CDR2: SNHLY, FYNNEI. Written as DNA, the CDR3 is TGTGCCAGCAGCCCGGGGGTCGGCGGTGAGCAGTTCTTC. Its protein is CASSPGVGGEQFF.

The chain's CDR3 is CASSTFGTGGAGELFF. CDR3 nucleotide sequence: TGTGCCAGTAGTACCTTCGGGACAGGGGGAGCCGGGGAGCTGTTTTTT. V usage is TRBV19 and J usage is TRBJ2-2; 11 bases match TRBD1. Looked up from germline, CDR1 is LNHDA and CDR2 is SQIVND (reference sequence). This CDR3 is 16 amino acids long. V lost 4 bases and J lost 6; bases outside the gene matches: 7. Filled out from reference TRBV19 and TRBJ2-2, the complete variable domain reads DGGITQSPKYLFRKEGQNVTLSCEQNLNHDAMYWYRQDPGQGLRLIYYSQIVNDFQKGDIAEGYSVSREKKESFPLTVTSAQKNPTAFYLCASSTFGTGGAGELFFGEGSRLTVL.

This chain links TRBV19 with TRBJ1-3; D possibly corresponds to TRBD1 (5 bases). Germline loops: CDR1 LNHDA, CDR2 SQIVND (reference sequence). This CDR3 has 15 residues. V dropped 3 bases and J dropped 1 base, with 10 bases sitting between them. CDR3 residues: CASSIPRGSGNTIYF. The CDR3 DNA sequence: TGTGCCAGTAGTATCCCCCGGGGGTCTGGAAACACCATATATTTT.

The V gene is TRBV18, the J gene TRBJ2-7; 8 bases map to TRBD1. The CDR3 consists of 13 residues. Trimming removed 3 bases from V and 13 bases from J; junction bases left unmatched: 11. Germline V gene lookup returns CDR1 KGHSH and CDR2 LQKENI. CDR3 sequence: CASSPNEQTGAYF. DNA for the CDR3: TGTGCCAGCTCACCGAATGAGCAGACAGGGGCCTACTTC.

V and J are TRBV7-3 and TRBJ2-3; the D gene is possibly TRBD2 (5 bases). Germline V gene sequence: CDR1 SGHTA, CDR2 FQGTGA. The CDR3 has 14 residues. Trimming stripped 7 bases from V and 1 base from J, with 12 bases between. CDR3 bases: TGTGCCAGCAAGGAAGGTAGCGGCACAGATACGCAGTATTTT. Amino acid sequence: CASKEGSGTDTQYF.

This clone was seen only once. This chain links TRBV7-9 with TRBJ1-3; TRBD1 matches at 7 bases. Trimming cost V 5 bases and J 0 bases; bases outside gene matches: 7. Germline V gene data show CDR1 as SEHNR and CDR2 as FQNEAQ (reference sequence). The CDR3 is 16 residues long. CDR3 loop: CASSHRTGLSGNTIYF. CDR3 sequence (DNA): TGTGCCAGCAGCCACCGGACAGGCCTCTCTGGAAACACCATATATTTT.

The V gene is TRBV19, the J gene TRBJ1-5, with 9 bases that match TRBD1. The V and J ends lost 5 bases and 4 bases, in that order; junction bases with no gene match: 3. There are 14 residues in the CDR3. Looked up from germline, CDR1 is LNHDA and CDR2 is SQIVND (reference sequence). The CDR3 DNA reads as TGTGCCAGTAGTCCGGGACAGGGAAATCAGCCCCAGCATTTT. Protein product: CASSPGQGNQPQHF.

There are a few counts of this clone. The chain couples TRBV19 to TRBJ1-2, with 7 bases identical to TRBD1. CDR3 size: 13 residues. CDR1 and CDR2 (germline): LNHDA, SQIVND (reference sequence). The trim removed 6 bases at V and 8 bases at J, leaving 9 bases unmatched. In nucleotides, the CDR3 is TGTGCCAGTAGGTCACAGGGGCGCGCCGGCTACACCTTC. This codes for CASRSQGRAGYTF.

This chain connects TRBV27 to TRBJ2-6; 9 nucleotides agree with TRBD1. CDR3 length equals 18 residues. Germline-derived CDR1 and CDR2 are MNHEY and SMNVEV (reference sequence). The trim removed 1 base at V and 1 base at J, leaving 5 bases unmatched. The CDR3 here is CASSLLRDRVSGANVLTF. CDR3 nucleotide sequence: TGTGCCAGCAGTTTATTAAGGGACAGGGTTTCTGGGGCCAACGTCCTGACTTTC.

In its sample, this clone was seen once. The rearrangement links TRBV9 to TRBJ2-1; TRBD2 is a possible D gene (5 bases). This CDR3 comprises 13 residues. Trimming cost V 0 bases and J 8 bases, with 9 bases left between them. Germline CDR1 and CDR2: SGDLS and YYNGEE. The CDR3 is CASSVVGEHEQFF. The CDR3 DNA follows: TGTGCCAGCAGCGTAGTCGGGGAGCATGAGCAGTTCTTC.

V is TRBV19 and J is TRBJ1-5; perhaps TRBD1 as D (5 bases). CDR3 length equals 13 residues. The V gene lost 7 bases and the J gene lost 7 bases, with 14 bases spanning the gap. From germline, CDR1 is LNHDA and CDR2 SQIVND (reference sequence). CDR3 region: CASNPPGYQPQHF. The CDR3 DNA follows: TGTGCCAGTAACCCTCCAGGGTACCAGCCCCAGCATTTT.

J is TRBJ2-2 and V is TRBV7-9, with 8 nucleotides matching TRBD1. Per the germline V gene, CDR1 is SEHNR and CDR2 is FQNEAQ (reference sequence). The CDR3 is 14 amino acids. With 5 bases clipped from V and 7 bases from J, the junction kept 6 bases outside the gene matches. CDR3 sequence: CASSPPGQGGELFF. Here the CDR3 DNA reads TGTGCCAGCAGCCCCCCCGGACAGGGCGGGGAGCTGTTTTTT.

V is TRBV19 and J is TRBJ1-2, with 8 bases matching TRBD1. Germline V gene sequence: CDR1 LNHDA, CDR2 SQIVND (reference sequence). CDR3 length: 13 residues. V dropped 5 bases and J dropped 7; count of bases not matched to a gene: 6. This chain's CDR3 is CASSPGQGRGYTF. For the CDR3, the DNA is TGTGCCAGTAGTCCCGGACAGGGTCGTGGCTACACCTTC.

This chain joins TRBV28 and TRBJ1-5; D unresolved. This CDR3 has 11 residues. Germline V gives CDR1 MDHEN, CDR2 SYDVKM. The germline V and J ends were trimmed by 8 bases and 7 bases, with 9 bases remaining between them. This CDR3 reads CASATLQPQHF. DNA of the CDR3: TGTGCCAGCGCAACCCTGCAGCCCCAGCATTTT.

The J gene is TRBJ1-2, the V gene TRBV6-5; 10 bases fit TRBD1. With 7 bases clipped from V and 7 bases from J, the junction kept 9 bases outside the gene matches. The CDR3 is made up of 14 amino acids. Germline loops: CDR1 MNHEY, CDR2 SVGAGI. CDR3 loop: CASKETGGYGGYTF. Here the CDR3 DNA reads TGTGCCAGCAAAGAGACAGGGGGCTACGGTGGCTACACCTTC.

The chain employs TRBV25-1 and TRBJ2-6; 10 bases fit TRBD2. Germline V lookup: CDR1 MGHDK, CDR2 SYGVNS. The CDR3 totals 17 residues. Trimming removed 5 bases from V and 0 bases from J; junction bases left unmatched: 4. The CDR3 DNA reads TGTGCCAGCAGTTGGCTAGCGGGGGACTCTGGGGCCAACGTCCTGACTTTC. Protein: CASSWLAGDSGANVLTF. The variable domain in full, completed from reference TRBV25-1 and TRBJ2-6, reads EADIYQTPRYLVIGTGKKITLECSQTMGHDKMYWYQQDPGMELHLIHYSYGVNSTEKGDLSSESTVSRIRTEHFPLTLESARPSHTSQYLCASSWLAGDSGANVLTFGAGSRLTVL.